This T cell receptor beta chain appears in the sequencing data of a study of blood T cell repertoires in COVID-19. Study context: Sources were T cells, B-cell-depleted T cells, or PBMCs; the material itself was cDNA or gDNA.

The CDR3 contains 16 residues. Germline CDR1 is SGHNT and CDR2 is YYREEE (reference sequence). V was clipped by 4 bases and J by 4 bases; unmatched bases: 12. Authors' processing steps: Estimated nucleated cell counts came from reference gene primer amplification. Produced via immunoSEQ multiplex PCR; TCRdb's table is partial and in-frame only. The V and J calls and clone size were taken over from that table, and D and trimming were inferred from the DNA. The sample carries 150,000 to 200,000 clones, under 80% recorded once. The chain is built from TRBV5-4 and TRBJ2-5; 8 positions agree with TRBD2. Sequenced: peripheral blood. The source is a man in his sixties or seventies with acute or convalescent COVID-19. The CDR3 is CASSLSVSGERETQYF. The CDR3 DNA follows: TGTGCCAGCAGCCTCTCTGTTAGCGGGGAAAGAGAGACCCAGTACTTC.